A single sample gave rise to the 23 T cell receptor beta chains below, sequenced in a study of blood T cell repertoires in COVID-19. Using immunoSEQ multiplex PCR, the repertoire was profiled, and TCRdb retains in-frame clones only, with some absent. The table includes approximately 210,000 clones, around 80% detected once. Material: peripheral blood. The receptors here all came from a woman aged 45-60 years with acute or convalescent COVID-19.

The V and J genes are TRBV9 and TRBJ2-3; TRBD2 matches at 10 bases. The CDR3 has 16 amino acids. The junction had 8 bases not matched to a gene; V was cut back by 3 bases and J by 4 bases. Germline CDR1 reads SGDLS; CDR2 reads YYNGEE. The chain's CDR3 is CASSEGASGGADTQYF. CDR3 coding DNA: TGTGCCAGCAGCGAAGGGGCTAGCGGGGGTGCAGATACGCAGTATTTT.

This sequence joins TRBV6-5 and TRBJ1-5, with D tentatively TRBD1 (5 bases). This CDR3 comprises 14 residues. Germline assignment: CDR1 MNHEY and CDR2 SVGAGI. V lost 7 bases, J lost 0 bases, and 10 bases lay in between. In nucleotides, the CDR3 is TGTGCCAGCATGCGACAGAATAGCAATCAGCCCCAGCATTTT. Translating it yields CASMRQNSNQPQHF.

The chain recombines TRBV25-1 with TRBJ1-1; D is undetermined. The germline V gene encodes CDR1 MGHDK and CDR2 SYGVNS. This CDR3 comprises 11 residues. V was trimmed by 6 bases and J by 3 bases, leaving 5 bases between them. The CDR3: CASREDTEAFF. DNA of the CDR3: TGTGCCAGCAGGGAGGACACTGAAGCTTTCTTT.

V gene TRBV19 combines with J gene TRBJ1-2; D is unresolved. The V and J ends lost 6 bases and 8 bases respectively, with 16 bases between them. CDR1 is LNHDA, CDR2 SQIVND, per germline (reference sequence). The CDR3 totals 13 residues. CDR3 residues: CASSHVSAGGYTF. CDR3 DNA sequence: TGTGCCAGTAGCCACGTGTCGGCAGGAGGCTACACCTTC.

V usage is TRBV5-1 and J usage is TRBJ1-1, with 9 bases identical to TRBD1. Unmatched junction bases numbered 6, after V lost 2 bases and J lost 1 base. This CDR3 region has 16 residues. The germline V gene has CDR1 SGHRS and CDR2 YFSETQ. The CDR3 DNA follows: TGCGCCAGCAGCTTCATAACAGGGGGCTGGAACACTGAAGCTTTCTTT. Encoded protein: CASSFITGGWNTEAFF.

The rearrangement links TRBV4-1 to TRBJ2-7; D not resolved. Germline values: CDR1 MGHRA, CDR2 YSYEKL. The CDR3 sequence is 12 residues long. Deletions cut 4 bases from V and 1 base from J, with 5 bases between. The CDR3 DNA is TGCGCCAGCAGCCCCAGGTCCTACGAGCAGTACTTC. Residues: CASSPRSYEQYF.

This chain links TRBV27 with TRBJ2-7; TRBD2 matches 11 bases. V trimming: 5 bases; J trimming: 2 bases; junction bases outside the gene matches: 11. The CDR3 is 17 amino acids. Germline V CDR1 and CDR2: MNHEY, SMNVEV (reference sequence). CDR3 in DNA: TGTGCCAGCAGTCCACTAGCGGGAGTGAAAGAGCCCTACGAGCAGTACTTC. Translation: CASSPLAGVKEPYEQYF.

The genes are TRBV30 and TRBJ1-3; possible D gene TRBD1, 5 bases. Deletions cut 3 bases from V and 2 bases from J, with 14 bases between. The CDR3 is 15 amino acids. Per the germline V gene, CDR1 is GTSNPN and CDR2 is SVGIG (reference sequence). The CDR3 region is CAWRGRGSAGNTIYF. In DNA form, the CDR3 reads TGTGCCTGGAGAGGAAGGGGAAGCGCTGGAAACACCATATATTTT. Drawing the rest from reference TRBV30 and TRBJ1-3, the complete variable domain is SQTIHQWPATLVQPVGSPLSLECTVEGTSNPNLYWYRQAAGRGLQLLFYSVGIGQISSEVPQNLSASRPQDRQFILSSKKLLLSDSGFYLCAWRGRGSAGNTIYFGEGSWLTVV.

V usage is TRBV2 and J usage is TRBJ2-5; D perhaps matches TRBD2 (6 bases). The CDR3 runs to 13 residues. V lost 0 bases to trimming and J lost 5 bases, with 7 bases between them. Germline V gives CDR1 SNHLY, CDR2 FYNNEI. In DNA form, the CDR3 reads TGTGCCAGCAGTGAAGCAGGGAGGGAGACCCAGTACTTC. It codes for CASSEAGRETQYF.

The rearrangement uses TRBV5-1 and TRBJ2-5; 9 nucleotides agree with TRBD2. Looked up from germline, CDR1 is SGHRS and CDR2 is YFSETQ. The V segment lost 0 bases and the J segment 5 bases; nucleotides outside the gene matches: 8. The CDR3 has 16 residues. Here the CDR3 DNA reads TGCGCCAGCAGCTTGGGTCCTAGCGGGAAGGGTGAGACCCAGTACTTC. Its protein is CASSLGPSGKGETQYF. The entire variable domain, with the rest obtained from reference TRBV5-1 and TRBJ2-5, is as follows: KAGVTQTPRYLIKTRGQQVTLSCSPISGHRSVSWYQQTPGQGLQFLFEYFSETQRNKGNFPGRFSGRQFSNSRSEMNVSTLELGDSALYLCASSLGPSGKGETQYFGPGTRLLVL.

In its sample, this clone was seen once. The rearrangement uses TRBV13 and TRBJ2-3; 9 nucleotides line up with TRBD1. V lost 2 bases, J lost 1 base, and 1 base stayed unmatched. The CDR3 loop spans 15 amino acids. The germline V gene has CDR1 PRHDT and CDR2 FYEKMQ (reference sequence). The CDR3 protein is CASSLRDRGTDTQYF. The CDR3 nucleotides are TGTGCCAGCAGCTTACGGGACAGGGGCACAGATACGCAGTATTTT.

The count of this clone is one. The rearrangement links TRBV2 to TRBJ1-5, with D possibly TRBD1 on 6 matching bases. There are 14 residues in the CDR3. V was shortened by 4 bases and J by 4 bases, with 11 bases between the two germline ends. Germline CDR1 reads SNHLY; CDR2 reads FYNNEI. Here the CDR3 DNA reads TGTGCCAGCAGTGGGCCAGGGGTTAATCAGCCCCAGCATTTT. Protein sequence: CASSGPGVNQPQHF.

The chain has TRBV5-1 and TRBJ2-1; tentatively, D is TRBD2 (6 bases). V was shortened by 3 bases and J by 2 bases, with 15 bases between the two germline ends. The CDR3 has 16 residues. Germline V lookup: CDR1 SGHRS, CDR2 YFSETQ. The CDR3 nucleotides read TGCGCCAGCAGCTCTCACGGGCGGGGAACCTACAATGAGCAGTTCTTC. Amino acids: CASSSHGRGTYNEQFF. Variable domain in full (rest from reference TRBV5-1 and TRBJ2-1): KAGVTQTPRYLIKTRGQQVTLSCSPISGHRSVSWYQQTPGQGLQFLFEYFSETQRNKGNFPGRFSGRQFSNSRSEMNVSTLELGDSALYLCASSSHGRGTYNEQFFGPGTRLTVL.

CDR3: CASSRQQGAYNEQFF. CDR3 DNA: TGTGCCAGTAGTAGGCAACAGGGGGCCTACAATGAGCAGTTCTTC. The chain joins TRBV19 to TRBJ2-1, with TRBD1 identical over 8 bases. The junction had 4 bases not matched to a gene; V was cut back by 4 bases and J by 2 bases. The CDR3 has 15 amino acids. In germline, CDR1 is LNHDA, CDR2 SQIVND (reference sequence).

V and J are TRBV6-2 or TRBV6-3 and TRBJ1-6; TRBD1 is a possible D gene (5 bases). This CDR3 region has 18 residues. V was cut by 5 bases and J by 9 bases, with 26 bases left in between. Germline lookup yields CDR1 MNHEY and CDR2 SVGEGT. In DNA, the CDR3 is TGTGCCAGCAGTCTGCTATGGGGCAGGTATTCCTCGGGTTCACCCCTCCACTTT. Protein: CASSLLWGRYSSGSPLHF.

The rearrangement joins TRBV11-2 to TRBJ2-1; 8 positions agree with TRBD2. This CDR3 has 14 residues. CDR1 SGHAT and CDR2 FQNNGV come from the germline V gene. V lost 0 bases, J lost 12 bases, and 7 bases stayed unmatched. Here the CDR3 DNA reads TGTGCCAGCAGCTTAGAGGCAGCGGGAGTCGTGCAGTTCTTC. Translated: CASSLEAAGVVQFF.

This clone was picked up a small number of times. V gene TRBV2 combines with J gene TRBJ2-7; 8 bases match TRBD1. This CDR3 contains 15 residues. The V segment lost 6 bases and the J segment 4 bases; nucleotides outside the gene matches: 11. Germline CDR1 and CDR2: SNHLY and FYNNEI. The CDR3 DNA reads as TGTGCCAGCAGCTTCCAGGGGGCTTTCTTGTACGAGCAGTACTTC. Encoded protein: CASSFQGAFLYEQYF.

The rearrangement links TRBV27 to TRBJ2-7; 7 nucleotides line up with TRBD2. In germline, CDR1 is MNHEY, CDR2 SMNVEV (reference sequence). The CDR3 length is 14 residues. Unmatched junction bases numbered 9, after V lost 7 bases and J lost 3 bases. CDR3 residues: CASMPSGALYEQYF. CDR3 in DNA: TGTGCCAGCATGCCCAGCGGGGCCCTCTACGAGCAGTACTTC.

As concerns this clone: At the DNA level, this CDR3 is encoded by other sequences in the same sample as well. V and J are TRBV27 and TRBJ1-3; possibly TRBD1 for D (5 bases). V was shortened by 6 bases and J by 1 base, with 13 bases between the two germline ends. The CDR3 is 15 amino acids. Germline V gene data show CDR1 as MNHEY and CDR2 as SMNVEV (reference sequence). The CDR3, as DNA: TGTGCCAGCAGCCCCCAGGGCTATTCTGGAAACACCATATATTTT. Amino acids: CASSPQGYSGNTIYF.

The chain combines TRBV6-6 with TRBJ2-2; no clear D gene. The CDR3 contains 13 residues. Germline CDR1 MNHNY, CDR2 SVGAGI (reference sequence). V lost 4 bases to trimming and J lost 2 bases, with 5 bases between them. CDR3 sequence (DNA): TGTGCCAGCAGTTTCTTCAACACCGGGGAGCTGTTTTTT. It codes for CASSFFNTGELFF.

The CDR3 sequence: CSVETGRVTQYF. The CDR3 DNA is TGCAGCGTTGAGACCGGGCGGGTGACCCAGTACTTC. This chain links TRBV29-1 with TRBJ2-5; TRBD2 is a possible D gene (5 bases). There are 12 residues in the CDR3. Between the trimmed V and J ends, which lost 3 bases and 7 bases, there was a span of 12 bases. Germline-derived CDR1 and CDR2 are SQVTM and ANQGSEA.

This chain uses TRBV29-1 with TRBJ2-3; maybe TRBD2 (6 bases). CDR3 size: 14 residues. Trimming took off 3 bases at V and 1 base at J, with 11 bases between the two ends. Germline values: CDR1 SQVTM, CDR2 ANQGSEA. This chain's CDR3 is CSVDWRDRTDTQYF. The CDR3 nucleotides read TGCAGCGTTGACTGGCGGGACCGCACAGATACGCAGTATTTT.

The chain combines TRBV29-1 with TRBJ2-4; D is unclear. Trimming removed 5 bases at V and 0 bases at J, with 14 bases between. There are 15 residues in the CDR3. Per the germline V gene, CDR1 is SQVTM and CDR2 is ANQGSEA. Here the CDR3 reads CSVTFAERAKNIQYF. The CDR3 DNA sequence: TGCAGCGTTACCTTTGCCGAGAGAGCCAAAAACATTCAGTACTTC.